This TCR beta chain comes out of a study of blood T cell repertoires in COVID-19. CDR1 and CDR2 (germline): SNHLY, FYNNEI. The CDR3 loop spans 15 amino acids. J was trimmed by 5 bases and V by 5 bases; bases with no gene match: 5. Data came from immunoSEQ multiplex PCR; TCRdb stores just in-frame clones and leaves some out. The repertoire consists of approximately 80,000 clones, with 88% occurring once and the leading ten covering roughly 45%. Sequences were obtained from peripheral blood. This rearrangement joins TRBV2 to TRBJ2-1, with 11 bases lining up with TRBD2. The sequence came from a human donor in a cohort sampled during active COVID-19. CDR3: CASSRLAGTNNEQFF. The DNA for the CDR3 is TGTGCCAGCAGTCGACTAGCGGGGACGAACAATGAGCAGTTCTTC.